The 29 T cell receptor beta chains presented below share a single source sample, sequenced in a study of cytomegalovirus exposure and HLA in healthy donors (TCRdb year 2017). The library was made by the immunoSEQ multiplex PCR assay. For the multiplex PCR, a mixture combining 60 forward primers for TCR Vbeta segments and 13 reverse primers for TCR Jbeta segments was used. The clones in this table, taken by TCRdb from immuneACCESS, are in-frame only. Not every clone is retained; where verified, under half of the shortfall comes from an unresolved V gene, and the cause of the rest is unknown. This sample holds approximately 200,000 clones; around 79% were observed only once. The ten largest clones represent nearly 4.5% of the sample. Sequencing was carried out using PBMCs. These receptors all stem from a woman aged 25 to 45 in good health and CMV-seropositive.

In its sample, this clone was seen once. This sequence joins TRBV4-1 and TRBJ1-1; D is possibly TRBD1 (5 bases). Germline V lookup: CDR1 MGHRA, CDR2 YSYEKL. The CDR3 length is 15 residues. Trimming took 2 bases from V and 5 from J, leaving 15 bases between them. The CDR3 DNA follows: TGCGCCAGCAGCCAATCTCCGGGTAAGGGGACTGAAGCTTTCTTT. Amino acid sequence: CASSQSPGKGTEAFF.

The genes are TRBV6-6 and TRBJ1-2, with 8 bases identical to TRBD1. This CDR3 spans 15 amino acids. The V gene end was trimmed by 6 bases and the J gene end by 2 bases; junction bases not matched to a gene: 8. Looked up from germline, CDR1 is MNHNY and CDR2 is SVGAGI (reference sequence). The CDR3 spells CASRLAGQANYGYTF. CDR3 coding DNA: TGTGCCAGCAGACTCGCGGGACAGGCCAACTATGGCTACACCTTC.

Worth noting for this clone: Sequence at one end of the junction differs from germline and may be a read error. This chain connects TRBV27 to TRBJ2-7; the match to TRBD2 covers 13 bases. Germline values: CDR1 MNHEY, CDR2 SMNVEV (reference sequence). This CDR3 is 14 amino acids long. This chain's CDR3 is CVSSRLAGGHEQYF. The CDR3 DNA is TGTGTCAGCAGTAGACTAGCGGGGGGACACGAGCAGTACTTC.

The chain links TRBV29-1 to TRBJ2-3; 8 bases fit TRBD1. Germline loops: CDR1 SQVTM, CDR2 ANQGSEA. V trimming: 7 bases; J trimming: 3 bases; junction bases outside the gene matches: 12. There are 15 residues in the CDR3. Here the CDR3 DNA reads TGCAGCGCGGTCGGCGGACAGGGTTTTACAGATACGCAGTATTTT. It is translated as CSAVGGQGFTDTQYF.

This clone has more than one count but fewer than ten. The rearrangement uses TRBV9 and TRBJ1-6, with 9 bases that match TRBD1. This CDR3 has 15 amino acids. The germline V gene encodes CDR1 SGDLS and CDR2 YYNGEE. J was trimmed by 8 bases and V by 2 bases; bases with no gene match: 5. Here the CDR3 reads CASSVTGGDYSPLHF. In DNA, the CDR3 is TGTGCCAGCAGCGTCACAGGGGGCGATTATTCACCCCTCCACTTT.

The chain is built from TRBV7-2 and TRBJ2-7, with D perhaps TRBD1 (5 bases). CDR3 length equals 14 residues. The germline V gene has CDR1 SGHTA and CDR2 FQGNSA. Trimming cost V 3 bases and J 4 bases, with 13 bases left between them. Here the CDR3 DNA reads TGTGCCAGCAGCTTCCGACAGAGCGAATACGAGCAGTACTTC. It yields the protein CASSFRQSEYEQYF.

This chain connects TRBV6-6 to TRBJ1-2; 9 nucleotides align to TRBD1. This CDR3 is built from 14 residues. Germline V gives CDR1 MNHNY, CDR2 SVGAGI (reference sequence). The V gene end was trimmed by 0 bases and the J gene end by 8 bases; junction bases not matched to a gene: 4. CDR3 protein: CASSYSDRGGGYTF. The CDR3 DNA sequence: TGTGCCAGCAGTTACTCCGACAGGGGGGGCGGCTACACCTTC.

The chain combines TRBV11-1 with TRBJ2-6; TRBD1 is a possible D gene (6 bases). The CDR3 extends over 19 amino acids. V was shortened by 4 bases and J by 1 base, with 20 bases between the two germline ends. The V gene's germline CDR1 is SGHAT and CDR2 FQDESV (reference sequence). The CDR3 DNA reads TGTGCCAGCAGCTCGCAGGGGAACTCACTGTCGTCTGGGGCCAACGTCCTGACTTTC. It codes for CASSSQGNSLSSGANVLTF.

V gene TRBV5-1 combines with J gene TRBJ1-1, with D unclear. This CDR3 spans 11 amino acids. Germline values: CDR1 SGHRS, CDR2 YFSETQ. Trimming pared 0 bases from V and 6 bases from J, leaving 3 bases between. CDR3 region: CASSLGPEAFF. The CDR3 DNA follows: TGCGCCAGCAGCTTGGGGCCTGAAGCTTTCTTT.

This clone was seen once. The CDR3 loop is CSVNGGTTNYGYTF. The CDR3 DNA is TGCAGCGTGAACGGGGGAACGACTAACTATGGCTACACCTTC. The V gene is TRBV29-1, the J gene TRBJ1-2, with D possibly TRBD1 on 5 matching bases. V lost 6 bases, J lost 0 bases, and 14 bases lay in between. Germline V CDR1 and CDR2: SQVTM, ANQGSEA. The CDR3 length is 14 residues.

The gene calls are TRBV9 and TRBJ2-2; perhaps TRBD2 as D (6 bases). V lost 0 bases and J 5 bases, leaving 11 bases between the germline ends. Germline CDR1 is SGDLS and CDR2 is YYNGEE. This CDR3 region has 15 residues. The CDR3 DNA follows: TGTGCCAGCAGCGTAGAAGCTAGCGAGACCGGGGAGCTGTTTTTT. Encoded protein: CASSVEASETGELFF.

The CDR3 loop reads CASSSPRKPGSYTF. The DNA of the CDR3 is TGTGCCAGCAGCTCCCCCCGGAAGCCGGGTAGCTACACCTTC. The J gene is TRBJ1-2, the V gene TRBV5-4; unclear D gene. V gave up 3 bases and J gave up 9 bases, with 18 bases separating them. Germline V CDR1 and CDR2: SGHNT, YYREEE (reference sequence). The CDR3 has 14 amino acids.

The chain links TRBV11-3 to TRBJ1-1, with 7 bases matching TRBD1. Trimming at V came to 4 bases and at J to 5 bases, leaving 7 bases not matched to a gene. CDR3 length: 14 residues. The germline gives CDR1 SGHNT, CDR2 YENEEA. The CDR3 reads CASSSQGGQTEAFF. DNA of the CDR3: TGTGCCAGCAGCTCCCAGGGGGGACAAACTGAAGCTTTCTTT.

The chain is built from TRBV29-1 and TRBJ2-7; D possibly corresponds to TRBD2 (5 bases). The CDR3 runs to 12 residues. Germline V gives CDR1 SQVTM, CDR2 ANQGSEA. Deletions cut 5 bases from V and 4 bases from J, with 12 bases between. DNA of the CDR3: TGCAGCGTTTCGGGATCGAGGTACGAGCAGTACTTC. Translated: CSVSGSRYEQYF.

This chain links TRBV19 with TRBJ2-7, with D perhaps TRBD2 (6 bases). V was shortened by 5 bases and J by 5 bases, with 25 bases between the two germline ends. The CDR3 extends over 17 amino acids. CDR1 is LNHDA and CDR2 is SQIVND in the germline V gene (reference sequence). DNA of the CDR3: TGTGCCAGTAGTGATGCGAACTCGGGGCCTGGGGGGAACGAGCAGTACTTC. The encoded protein is CASSDANSGPGGNEQYF.

This clone was picked up a small number of times. The rearrangement links TRBV15 to TRBJ2-7; 9 positions match TRBD1. In germline, CDR1 is LNHNV, CDR2 YYDKDF (reference sequence). V lost 3 bases, J lost 4 bases, and 10 bases stayed unmatched. The CDR3 spans 16 residues. In DNA, the CDR3 is TGTGCCACCAGCAGGAGACGACAGGGGGTAACTTACGAGCAGTACTTC. Its protein product is CATSRRRQGVTYEQYF.

V gene TRBV6-4 combines with J gene TRBJ2-5; TRBD1 matches 9 bases. Germline V gene sequence: CDR1 MRHNA, CDR2 SNTAGT. V gave up 6 bases and J gave up 4 bases; unmatched junction bases: 9. The CDR3 is 15 residues long. CDR3 amino acids: CASSSGTGLGETQYF. CDR3 in DNA: TGTGCCAGCAGCTCCGGGACAGGGCTGGGAGAGACCCAGTACTTC.

V gene TRBV6-5 combines with J gene TRBJ1-4; 7 positions match TRBD1. Germline V gene lookup returns CDR1 MNHEY and CDR2 SVGAGI. Trimming cost V 4 bases and J 8 bases; bases outside gene matches: 10. There are 15 residues in the CDR3. CDR3 coding DNA: TGTGCCAGCAGTTCTTCCTGGACAGGCAGGGAAAAACTGTTTTTT. This gives the protein CASSSSWTGREKLFF.

The chain employs TRBV7-9 and TRBJ1-4, with D maybe TRBD1 (6 bases). The germline V gene has CDR1 SEHNR and CDR2 FQNEAQ (reference sequence). V lost 5 bases, J lost 0 bases, and 13 bases lay in between. This CDR3 spans 16 amino acids. CDR3 sequence reads: CASSPNRVATNEKLFF. CDR3 nucleotide sequence: TGTGCCAGCAGCCCAAACAGGGTGGCAACTAATGAAAAACTGTTTTTT.

This chain connects TRBV4-1 to TRBJ2-3, with D maybe TRBD1 (6 bases). V lost 2 bases to trimming and J lost 0 bases, with 18 bases between them. Germline V gene lookup returns CDR1 MGHRA and CDR2 YSYEKL. The CDR3 runs to 18 residues. CDR3 bases: TGCGCCAGCAGCCAATTTAATGGACAGCGGACTAGCACAGATACGCAGTATTTT. It translates to CASSQFNGQRTSTDTQYF.

The gene calls are TRBV18 and TRBJ1-5; D perhaps matches TRBD1 (5 bases). This CDR3 comprises 18 residues. CDR1 and CDR2 from the germline V gene are KGHSH and LQKENI. The ends were cut back, 4 bases at V and 0 bases at J, with 19 bases in the middle. The CDR3 sequence is CASSLTPTGVYSNQPQHF. DNA of the CDR3: TGTGCCAGCTCACTTACACCAACAGGAGTGTATAGCAATCAGCCCCAGCATTTT.

This clone was recorded a few times. The chain combines TRBV5-1 with TRBJ2-3; 7 bases fit TRBD1. The junction had 5 bases not matched to a gene; V was cut back by 2 bases and J by 5 bases. The CDR3 runs to 14 residues. The germline CDR1 and CDR2 sequences are SGHRS and YFSETQ. DNA for the CDR3: TGCGCCAGCAGCTTCCGAGGGGGCAGAGATACGCAGTATTTT. Amino acids: CASSFRGGRDTQYF.

This CDR3 reads CASSLGSLLNTEAFF. The CDR3 DNA follows: TGTGCCAGCAGCTTAGGGAGTCTCCTGAACACTGAAGCTTTCTTT. The chain carries TRBV7-2 and TRBJ1-1; D gene uncertain. The germline CDR1 and CDR2 sequences are SGHTA and FQGNSA. Trimming took 1 base from V and 0 from J, leaving 9 bases between them. The length of the CDR3 is 15 residues.

V is TRBV6-1 and J is TRBJ2-3; D perhaps matches TRBD2 (6 bases). V was shortened by 3 bases and J by 6 bases, with 16 bases between the two germline ends. The CDR3 has 15 amino acids. CDR1 and CDR2 (germline): MNHNS, SASEGT. The CDR3 sequence: CASSEGLQATDTQYF. The CDR3 DNA reads TGTGCCAGCAGTGAGGGACTCCAAGCGACTGATACGCAGTATTTT.

The rearrangement links TRBV7-9 to TRBJ1-2; D remains unclear. The CDR3 sequence is 12 residues long. Trimming removed 1 base at V and 8 bases at J, with 8 bases between. Germline loops: CDR1 SEHNR, CDR2 FQNEAQ (reference sequence). The CDR3 coding sequence is TGTGCCAGCAGCTTAGACCCGGTGGGCTACACCTTC. Protein sequence: CASSLDPVGYTF.

The chain joins TRBV7-6 to TRBJ2-7; 8 bases agree with TRBD1. Germline CDR1 and CDR2: SGHVS and FNYEAQ. The CDR3 extends over 14 amino acids. The J segment lost 2 bases and the V segment lost 1 base, leaving 1 base of the junction unmatched. CDR3 nucleotides: TGTGCCAGCAGCTTAGGGGACAGGACCTACGAGCAGTACTTC. This gives the protein CASSLGDRTYEQYF.

The V call is TRBV2, the J call TRBJ2-2; 14 bases align to TRBD2. Per germline, CDR1 SNHLY and CDR2 FYNNEI. The CDR3 is 16 residues long. V shed 9 bases and J 4 bases; nucleotides not matched to a gene: 7. The CDR3 DNA reads TGTGCCAGTGGACTAGCGGGAGGCCGCGGCACCGGGGAGCTGTTTTTT. It yields the protein CASGLAGGRGTGELFF.

This clone appeared a single time. CDR3 coding DNA: TGTGCCAGCAGCTTAGGGGAGGGGGGTACGCACACCGGGGAGCTGTTTTTT. Its translation: CASSLGEGGTHTGELFF. The chain joins TRBV11-2 to TRBJ2-2; D is possibly TRBD2 (7 bases). Germline values: CDR1 SGHAT, CDR2 FQNNGV. This CDR3 is built from 17 residues. The ends were cut back, 1 base at V and 3 bases at J, with 15 bases in the middle. Full variable domain (remainder filled in from reference TRBV11-2 and TRBJ2-2): EAGVAQSPRYKIIEKRQSVAFWCNPISGHATLYWYQQILGQGPKLLIQFQNNGVVDDSQLPKDRFSAERLKGVDSTLKIQPAKLEDSAVYLCASSLGEGGTHTGELFFGEGSRLTVL.

The CDR3 region is CASRFRGVGVEAFF. CDR3 nucleotide sequence: TGTGCAAGTCGCTTCCGGGGGGTTGGCGTCGAAGCTTTCTTT. This chain joins TRBV12-2 and TRBJ1-1. TRBV12-2 is a pseudogene segment. The CDR3 covers 14 residues.